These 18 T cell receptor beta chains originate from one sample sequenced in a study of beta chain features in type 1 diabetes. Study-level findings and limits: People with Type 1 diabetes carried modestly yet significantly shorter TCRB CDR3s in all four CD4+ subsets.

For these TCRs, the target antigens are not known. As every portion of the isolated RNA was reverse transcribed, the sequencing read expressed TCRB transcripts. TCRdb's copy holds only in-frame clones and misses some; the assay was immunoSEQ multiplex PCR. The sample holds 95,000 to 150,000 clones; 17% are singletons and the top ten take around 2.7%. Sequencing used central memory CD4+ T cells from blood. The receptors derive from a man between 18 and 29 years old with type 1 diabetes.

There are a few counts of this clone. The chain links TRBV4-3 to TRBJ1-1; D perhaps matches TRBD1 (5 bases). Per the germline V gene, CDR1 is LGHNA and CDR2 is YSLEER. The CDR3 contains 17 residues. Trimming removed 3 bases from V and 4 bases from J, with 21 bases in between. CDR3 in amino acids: CASSQSGWGGFITEAFF. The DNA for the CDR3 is TGCGCCAGCAGCCAGAGCGGCTGGGGGGGGTTTATCACTGAAGCTTTCTTT.

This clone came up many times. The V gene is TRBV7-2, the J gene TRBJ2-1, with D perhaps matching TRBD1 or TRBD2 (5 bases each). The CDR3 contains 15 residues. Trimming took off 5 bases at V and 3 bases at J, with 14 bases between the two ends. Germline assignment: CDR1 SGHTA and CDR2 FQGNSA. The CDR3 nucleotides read TGTGCCAGCAGCACATCCGGGACCAACTACAATGAGCAGTTCTTC. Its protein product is CASSTSGTNYNEQFF.

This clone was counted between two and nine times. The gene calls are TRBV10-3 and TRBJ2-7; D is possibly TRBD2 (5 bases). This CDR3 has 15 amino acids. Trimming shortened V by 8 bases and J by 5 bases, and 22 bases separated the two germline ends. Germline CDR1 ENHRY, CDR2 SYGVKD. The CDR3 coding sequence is TGTGCCATCGGAGCCCCTCGTGGGGAGATCGACGAGCAGTACTTC. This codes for CAIGAPRGEIDEQYF.

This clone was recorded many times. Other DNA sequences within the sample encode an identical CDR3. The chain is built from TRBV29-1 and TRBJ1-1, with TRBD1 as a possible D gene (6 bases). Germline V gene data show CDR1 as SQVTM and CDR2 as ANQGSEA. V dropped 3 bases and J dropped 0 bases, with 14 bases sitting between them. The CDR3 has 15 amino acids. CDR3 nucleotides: TGCAGCGTTGACAGGGGTTGGGGTATGAACACTGAAGCTTTCTTT. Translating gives CSVDRGWGMNTEAFF.

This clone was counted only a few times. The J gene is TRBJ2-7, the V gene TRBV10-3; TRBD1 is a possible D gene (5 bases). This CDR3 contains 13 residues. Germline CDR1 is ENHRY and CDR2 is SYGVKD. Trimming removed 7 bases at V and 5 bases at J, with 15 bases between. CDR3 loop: CAIKGIRQDEQYF. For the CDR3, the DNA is TGTGCCATCAAGGGGATTCGGCAGGACGAGCAGTACTTC.

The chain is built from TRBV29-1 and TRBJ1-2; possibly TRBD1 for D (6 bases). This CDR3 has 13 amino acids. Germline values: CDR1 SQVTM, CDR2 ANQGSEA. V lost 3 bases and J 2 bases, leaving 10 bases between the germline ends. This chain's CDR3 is CSVEGGGNYGYTF. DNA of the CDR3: TGCAGCGTTGAGGGGGGCGGCAACTATGGCTACACCTTC.

The CDR3 coding sequence is TGCGCCAGCAGCCTTCCGGGACGCGGCTACGAGCAGTACTTC. Encoded protein: CASSLPGRGYEQYF. This rearrangement joins TRBV5-1 to TRBJ2-7; D may correspond to TRBD1 or TRBD2 (5 bases each). V was trimmed by 4 bases and J by 3 bases, leaving 14 bases between them. Per germline, CDR1 SGHRS and CDR2 YFSETQ. This CDR3 spans 14 amino acids.

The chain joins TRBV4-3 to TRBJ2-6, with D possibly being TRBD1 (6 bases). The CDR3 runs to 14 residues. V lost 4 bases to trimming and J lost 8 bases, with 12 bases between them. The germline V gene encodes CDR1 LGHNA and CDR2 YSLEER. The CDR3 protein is CASSRIGGPNVLTF. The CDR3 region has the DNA TGCGCCAGCAGCCGAATAGGGGGTCCCAACGTCCTGACTTTC.

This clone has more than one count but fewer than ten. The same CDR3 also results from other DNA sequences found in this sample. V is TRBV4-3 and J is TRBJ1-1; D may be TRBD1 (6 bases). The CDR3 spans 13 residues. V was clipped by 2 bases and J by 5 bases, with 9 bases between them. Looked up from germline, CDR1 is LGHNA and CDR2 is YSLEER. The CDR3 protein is CASSQLRGTEAFF. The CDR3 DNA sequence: TGCGCCAGCAGCCAACTCAGGGGAACTGAAGCTTTCTTT.

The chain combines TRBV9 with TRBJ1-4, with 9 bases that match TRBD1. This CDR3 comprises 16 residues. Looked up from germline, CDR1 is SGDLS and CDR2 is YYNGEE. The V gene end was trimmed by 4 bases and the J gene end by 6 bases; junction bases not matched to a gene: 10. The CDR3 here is CASSNRFGDRDEKLFF. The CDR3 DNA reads TGTGCCAGCAGCAATCGCTTTGGGGACAGGGATGAAAAACTGTTTTTT.

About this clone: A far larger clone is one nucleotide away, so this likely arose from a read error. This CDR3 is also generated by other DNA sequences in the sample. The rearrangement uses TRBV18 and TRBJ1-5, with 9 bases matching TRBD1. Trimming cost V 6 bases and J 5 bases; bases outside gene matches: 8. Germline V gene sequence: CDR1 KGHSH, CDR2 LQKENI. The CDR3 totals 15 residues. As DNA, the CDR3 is TGTGCCAGCTCTCCAGAGACAGGGGGGGATCAGCCCCAGCATTTT. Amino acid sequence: CASSPETGGDQPQHF.

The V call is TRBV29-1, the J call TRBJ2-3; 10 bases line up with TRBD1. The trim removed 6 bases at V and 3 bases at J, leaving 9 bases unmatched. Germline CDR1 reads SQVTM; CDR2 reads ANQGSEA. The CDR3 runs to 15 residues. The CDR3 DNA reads TGCAGCGTAGCCGGGGACAGGGGAAGGACAGATACGCAGTATTTT. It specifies CSVAGDRGRTDTQYF.

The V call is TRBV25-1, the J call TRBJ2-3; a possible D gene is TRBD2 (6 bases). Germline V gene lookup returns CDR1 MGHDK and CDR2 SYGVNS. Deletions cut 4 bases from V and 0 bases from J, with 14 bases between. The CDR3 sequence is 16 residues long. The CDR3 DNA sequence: TGTGCCAGCAGTGTCCCCGGGAGAAGTAGCACAGATACGCAGTATTTT. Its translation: CASSVPGRSSTDTQYF.

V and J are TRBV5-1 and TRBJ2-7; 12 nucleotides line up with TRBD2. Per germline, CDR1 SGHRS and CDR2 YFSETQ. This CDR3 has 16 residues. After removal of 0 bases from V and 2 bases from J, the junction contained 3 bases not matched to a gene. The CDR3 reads CASSLGTSGTAYEQYF. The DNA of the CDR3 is TGCGCCAGCAGCTTGGGGACTAGCGGGACCGCCTACGAGCAGTACTTC.

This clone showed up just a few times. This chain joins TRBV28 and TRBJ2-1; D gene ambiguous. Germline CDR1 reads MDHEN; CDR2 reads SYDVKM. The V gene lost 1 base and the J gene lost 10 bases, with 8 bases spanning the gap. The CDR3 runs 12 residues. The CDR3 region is CASSLSIPEQFF. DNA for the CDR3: TGTGCCAGCAGTTTATCCATACCCGAGCAGTTCTTC.

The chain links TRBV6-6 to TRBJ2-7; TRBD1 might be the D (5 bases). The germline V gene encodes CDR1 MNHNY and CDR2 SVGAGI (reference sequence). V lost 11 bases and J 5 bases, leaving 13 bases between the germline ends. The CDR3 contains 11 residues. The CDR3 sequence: CAAQGFDEQYF. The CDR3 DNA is TGTGCCGCGCAGGGTTTTGACGAGCAGTACTTC.

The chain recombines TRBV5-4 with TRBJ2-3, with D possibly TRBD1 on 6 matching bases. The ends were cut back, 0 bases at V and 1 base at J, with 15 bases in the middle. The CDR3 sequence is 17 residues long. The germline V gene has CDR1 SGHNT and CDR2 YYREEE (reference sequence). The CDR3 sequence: CASSLDHPGAGTDTQYF. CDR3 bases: TGTGCCAGCAGCTTGGATCACCCAGGGGCGGGCACAGATACGCAGTATTTT.

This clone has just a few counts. DNA for the CDR3: TGTGCCTGGAGTGTAGACAATCTTCCTAACTATGGCTACACCTTC. This translates into CAWSVDNLPNYGYTF. The chain uses TRBV30 and TRBJ1-2, with D unresolved. CDR3 length: 15 residues. The V end was cut by 0 bases, the J end by 0 bases, with 11 bases between. CDR1 is GTSNPN and CDR2 is SVGIG in the germline V gene (reference sequence).